The 30 T cell receptor beta chains below all came from one sample that was sequenced in a study of T cell repertoires in cytomegalovirus infection. Antigens of these TCRs are unknown. In TCRdb, the reads were re-called with MiXCR into one record per CDR3 protein. Of fewer than 900,000 distinct CDR3 sequences listed, just under 30% are singletons. This material consisted of cultured CD8+ T cells from PBMCs, taken from culture after CMV antigen stimulation. These TCRs come from a human donor in good health (CMV status not recorded). Some clones in this sample may be carry-over from other donors' samples.

This clonotype was seen many times. This rearrangement joins TRBV7-8 to TRBJ1-1; 8 bases line up with TRBD1. This CDR3 contains 18 residues. Trimming took 0 bases from V and 3 from J; bases not matched to a gene: 12. Germline lookup yields CDR1 SGHVS and CDR2 FQNEAQ. The CDR3 DNA reads TGTGCCAGCAGCTTAGCGCCGGACAGGGCCGAGGGGGACACTGAAGCTTTCTTT. Its translation is CASSLAPDRAEGDTEAFF.

The V call is TRBV7-6, the J call TRBJ2-7; D not resolved. The CDR3 totals 13 residues. The V gene lost 1 base and the J gene lost 6 bases, with 10 bases spanning the gap. The germline V gene encodes CDR1 SGHVS and CDR2 FNYEAQ. The CDR3 sequence: CASSLGGGLEQYF. The DNA for the CDR3 is TGTGCCAGCAGCTTAGGCGGTGGCCTCGAGCAGTACTTC. Complete variable domain (other parts from reference TRBV7-6 and TRBJ2-7): GAGVSQSPRYKVTKRGQDVALRCDPISGHVSLYWYRQALGQGPEFLTYFNYEAQQDKSGLPNDRFSAERPEGSISTLTIQRTEQRDSAMYRCASSLGGGLEQYFGPGTRLTVT.

This chain links TRBV12-3 or TRBV12-4 with TRBJ1-1; D not certain. Trimming stripped 2 bases from V and 4 bases from J, with 11 bases between. The CDR3 spans 14 residues. Written as DNA, the CDR3 is TGTGCCAGCAGTTTAAGGTTGTGGGGCACTGAAGCTTTCTTT. Translation gives CASSLRLWGTEAFF.

The genes are TRBV2 and TRBJ1-5; D is unresolved. CDR3 length equals 16 residues. Per germline, CDR1 SNHLY and CDR2 FYNNEI. V gave up 0 bases and J gave up 2 bases, with 11 bases separating them. CDR3 in DNA: TGTGCCAGCAGTGAAGCATTAGCTCTAGGCAATCAGCCCCAGCATTTT. It is translated as CASSEALALGNQPQHF. The complete variable domain, with remaining parts taken from reference TRBV2 and TRBJ1-5, reads EPEVTQTPSHQVTQMGQEVILRCVPISNHLYFYWYRQILGQKVEFLVSFYNNEISEKSEIFDDQFSVERPDGSNFTLKIRSTKLEDSAMYFCASSEALALGNQPQHFGDGTRLSIL.

The gene calls are TRBV27 and TRBJ1-1; D remains unclear. The CDR3 totals 12 residues. CDR1 is MNHEY and CDR2 is SMNVEV in the germline V gene (reference sequence). V dropped 8 bases and J dropped 0 bases, with 7 bases sitting between them. The CDR3 nucleotides are TGTGCCAGCGGCCAGATGAACACTGAAGCTTTCTTT. It is translated as CASGQMNTEAFF.

The chain carries TRBV11-2 and TRBJ1-1; 8 positions agree with TRBD1. The CDR3 covers 16 residues. V was pared by 0 bases and J by 6 bases, with 9 bases of the junction left unmatched. CDR1 and CDR2 from the germline V gene are SGHAT and FQNNGV. CDR3 sequence (DNA): TGTGCCAGCAGCTTAGATGCGGACAGGGTTCGATCTGAAGCTTTCTTT. Its protein product is CASSLDADRVRSEAFF.

This clonotype was counted many times. The rearrangement links TRBV7-8 to TRBJ1-2, with a weak D call TRBD1 (5 bases). Germline assignment: CDR1 SGHVS and CDR2 FQNEAQ. Trimming took 1 base from V and 7 from J, leaving 13 bases between them. The CDR3 extends over 14 amino acids. CDR3 region: CASSLVTELGGYTF. Here the CDR3 DNA reads TGTGCCAGCAGCTTAGTGACAGAACTAGGTGGCTACACCTTC.

This clonotype was counted ten times or more. The V call is TRBV7-8, the J call TRBJ2-5; 7 nucleotides match TRBD2. Losses at the gene ends were 1 base for V and 2 bases for J; bases not matched to a gene: 7. Germline loops: CDR1 SGHVS, CDR2 FQNEAQ. CDR3 length: 16 amino acids. CDR3: CASSLEAAGLQETQYF. CDR3 bases: TGTGCCAGCAGCTTAGAGGCAGCGGGGCTACAAGAGACCCAGTACTTC.

This clonotype was counted only a few times. The genes are TRBV20-1 and TRBJ2-1, with 8 bases fitting TRBD2. This CDR3 region has 18 residues. The V and J ends lost 3 bases and 0 bases, in that order; junction bases with no gene match: 13. Per the germline V gene, CDR1 is DFQATT and CDR2 is SNEGSKA (reference sequence). In nucleotides, the CDR3 is TGCAGTGCTAGGGACGGTGGTAGCGGGGCTAGCTCCTACAATGAGCAGTTCTTC. It specifies CSARDGGSGASSYNEQFF.

This clonotype was observed once. The chain uses TRBV5-4 and TRBJ2-1; D tentatively reads TRBD1 or TRBD2 (5 bases each). Germline CDR1 SGHNT, CDR2 YYREEE (reference sequence). The germline V and J ends were trimmed by 4 bases and 14 bases, with 16 bases remaining between them. CDR3 length: 12 amino acids. This chain's CDR3 is CASSTGPRGEFF. The DNA for the CDR3 is TGTGCCAGCAGCACAGGACCGCGAGGGGAGTTCTTC.

This clonotype was seen at least ten times. The CDR3 bases are TGTGCCAGCAGCTTAGCGCCGTTGGTAAGGCTAGCGGGGGAGACCCAGTACTTC. Translation: CASSLAPLVRLAGETQYF. The V and J genes are TRBV7-6 and TRBJ2-5, with 9 bases that match TRBD2. Germline CDR1 and CDR2: SGHVS and FNYEAQ. J lost 5 bases, V lost 0 bases, and 13 bases had no gene match. The CDR3 totals 18 residues.

This clonotype was recorded once. The chain combines TRBV5-1 with TRBJ2-3; 9 bases agree with TRBD2. Germline CDR1 is SGHRS and CDR2 is YFSETQ. Trimming at V came to 0 bases and at J to 3 bases, leaving 5 bases not matched to a gene. This CDR3 spans 16 amino acids. The CDR3 region has the DNA TGCGCCAGCAGCTTGGAGCCGACTAGCGGAACAGATACGCAGTATTTT. Residues: CASSLEPTSGTDTQYF.

In this sample, this clonotype turned up a few times. The chain joins TRBV6-2 or TRBV6-3 to TRBJ2-7; maybe TRBD1 (5 bases). V lost 2 bases, J lost 5 bases, and 7 bases lay in between. Germline CDR1 is MNHEY and CDR2 is SVGEGT. The CDR3 totals 12 residues. Here the CDR3 DNA reads TGTGCCAGCAGTTACGCAGGGAACGAGCAGTACTTC. Protein: CASSYAGNEQYF.

This clonotype was recorded a few times. V and J are TRBV5-1 and TRBJ2-2, with 8 bases aligning to TRBD1. The CDR3 sequence is 19 residues long. Germline assignment: CDR1 SGHRS and CDR2 YFSETQ. Trimming took 4 bases from V and 2 from J; bases not matched to a gene: 16. For the CDR3, the DNA is TGCGCCAGCAGCCCGAATTTGTTATTGACAGGGGAAAACACCGGGGAGCTGTTTTTT. It encodes CASSPNLLLTGENTGELFF. Combining the CDR3 with reference TRBV5-1 and TRBJ2-2 gives the whole variable domain KAGVTQTPRYLIKTRGQQVTLSCSPISGHRSVSWYQQTPGQGLQFLFEYFSETQRNKGNFPGRFSGRQFSNSRSEMNVSTLELGDSALYLCASSPNLLLTGENTGELFFGEGSRLTVL.

This clonotype was observed a few times. The chain employs TRBV7-6 and TRBJ2-4, with 8 bases lining up with TRBD1. The CDR3 contains 17 residues. V shed 4 bases, J shed 0 bases, and the junction held 8 bases outside the gene matches. CDR1 is SGHVS and CDR2 is FNYEAQ in the germline V gene. The CDR3 bases are TGTGCCAGCAGCTCCCTGGGACAGGAACTAGCCAAAAACATTCAGTACTTC. The encoded protein is CASSSLGQELAKNIQYF.

The table lists this clonotype with a few counts. This chain connects TRBV19 to TRBJ2-5; D not resolved. Trimming left V 2 bases short and J 2 bases short, with 6 bases between. Looked up from germline, CDR1 is LNHDA and CDR2 is SQIVND (reference sequence). The CDR3 extends over 13 amino acids. In nucleotides, the CDR3 is TGTGCCAGTAGTATAACGGCTCAAGAGACCCAGTACTTC. Translating gives CASSITAQETQYF.

The sample holds one count of this clonotype. V usage is TRBV9 and J usage is TRBJ2-3, with a possible D match to TRBD2 (6 bases). V lost 0 bases, J lost 2 bases, and 7 bases lay in between. CDR1 and CDR2 (germline): SGDLS, YYNGEE. This CDR3 region has 14 residues. CDR3 sequence (DNA): TGTGCCAGCAGCGTAGAGGACTACACAGATACGCAGTATTTT. Residues: CASSVEDYTDTQYF.

The chain combines TRBV7-9 with TRBJ1-2; 8 positions agree with TRBD1. From germline, CDR1 is SEHNR and CDR2 FQNEAQ (reference sequence). The V and J ends lost 7 bases and 5 bases, in that order; junction bases with no gene match: 9. This CDR3 spans 14 amino acids. The CDR3 reads CASIQTGGHYGYTF. Written as DNA, the CDR3 is TGTGCCAGCATCCAAACAGGGGGACATTATGGCTACACCTTC.

The genes are TRBV3-1 and TRBJ1-2; a weak D match, TRBD1 (5 bases). Germline values: CDR1 LGHDT, CDR2 YNNKEL (reference sequence). This CDR3 comprises 14 residues. Trimming pared 2 bases from V and 4 bases from J, leaving 11 bases between. CDR3 coding DNA: TGTGCCAGCAGCCAAACGGCAGGGTCCTATGGCTACACCTTC. Translation: CASSQTAGSYGYTF.

This clonotype was seen a few times. V is TRBV9 and J is TRBJ1-1; TRBD1 might be the D (5 bases). The CDR3 consists of 14 residues. Germline CDR1 SGDLS, CDR2 YYNGEE. V lost 2 bases, J lost 1 base, and 9 bases lay in between. CDR3 bases: TGTGCCAGCAGCGTGACAGATGGGAACACTGAAGCTTTCTTT. Its translation: CASSVTDGNTEAFF. Full variable domain (rest looked up from reference TRBV9 and TRBJ1-1): DSGVTQTPKHLITATGQRVTLRCSPRSGDLSVYWYQQSLDQGLQFLIQYYNGEERAKGNILERFSAQQFPDLHSELNLSSLELGDSALYFCASSVTDGNTEAFFGQGTRLTVV.

V and J are TRBV4-3 and TRBJ2-7; 8 positions match TRBD1. This CDR3 comprises 15 residues. Losses at the gene ends were 0 bases for V and 5 bases for J; bases not matched to a gene: 6. Germline CDR1 is LGHNA and CDR2 is YSLEER. CDR3 DNA sequence: TGCGCCAGCAGCCAAGACGGACAGGGAGGCGACGAGCAGTACGTC. Translated, it gives CASSQDGQGGDEQYV.

The chain employs TRBV7-9 and TRBJ1-1; no firm D call. The CDR3 has 14 residues. V lost 1 base, J lost 1 base, and 7 bases lay in between. CDR1 and CDR2 (germline): SEHNR, FQNEAQ (reference sequence). CDR3 amino acids: CASSLVIQNTEAFF. CDR3 sequence (DNA): TGTGCCAGCAGCTTAGTAATTCAGAACACTGAAGCTTTCTTT.

This clonotype was found many times. V is TRBV20-1 and J is TRBJ1-2; TRBD1 aligns across 9 bases. Germline V CDR1 and CDR2: DFQATT, SNEGSKA (reference sequence). Trimming took 0 bases from V and 5 from J; bases not matched to a gene: 4. The CDR3 has 14 amino acids. The CDR3 sequence is CSARETGGWYGYTF. CDR3 coding DNA: TGCAGTGCTAGAGAAACAGGGGGCTGGTATGGCTACACCTTC.

Only a few counts were recorded for this clonotype. CDR3 protein: CASSLGGRQQETQYF. CDR3 DNA sequence: TGTGCCAGCAGCTTAGGGGGGCGGCAGCAAGAGACCCAGTACTTC. The rearrangement uses TRBV13 and TRBJ2-5, with D possibly matching TRBD1 (5 bases). V was trimmed by 0 bases and J by 2 bases, leaving 10 bases between them. The CDR3 sequence is 15 residues long. The germline CDR1 and CDR2 sequences are PRHDT and FYEKMQ (reference sequence).

V is TRBV10-3 and J is TRBJ2-1, with TRBD1 matching 8 bases. Germline V gene lookup returns CDR1 ENHRY and CDR2 SYGVKD. This CDR3 has 15 residues. V was pared by 3 bases and J by 8 bases, with 9 bases of the junction left unmatched. CDR3 DNA: TGTGCCATCAGTGACCCGGACAGGGCTTCCGATGAGCAGTTCTTC. Protein: CAISDPDRASDEQFF.

The sample holds many counts of this clonotype. This chain joins TRBV7-9 and TRBJ2-7; no firm D call. This CDR3 is 13 amino acids long. Germline CDR1 and CDR2: SEHNR and FQNEAQ (reference sequence). Trimming removed 5 bases at V and 2 bases at J, with 10 bases between. The CDR3 spells CASSPGPTYEQYV. CDR3 sequence (DNA): TGTGCCAGCAGCCCCGGACCAACCTACGAGCAGTACGTC.

The chain links TRBV6-1 to TRBJ2-1; D unresolved. Germline V gene lookup returns CDR1 MNHNS and CDR2 SASEGT. V was pared by 6 bases and J by 4 bases, with 10 bases between. The CDR3 totals 13 residues. As DNA, the CDR3 is TGTGCCAGCAGGGCCCCCGGGTACAATGAGCAGTTCTTC. This gives the protein CASRAPGYNEQFF.

A few counts support this clonotype. The chain recombines TRBV12-3 or TRBV12-4 with TRBJ1-1; no reliable D call. The CDR3 extends over 15 amino acids. V was clipped by 2 bases and J by 0 bases, with 10 bases between them. CDR3 DNA sequence: TGTGCCAGCAGTTTACATCCAGCCATGAACACTGAAGCTTTCTTT. Translation gives CASSLHPAMNTEAFF.

The V call is TRBV10-3, the J call TRBJ2-1; D tentatively fits TRBD1 or TRBD2 (6 bases each). The V gene lost 11 bases and the J gene lost 0 bases, with 17 bases spanning the gap. The germline V gene has CDR1 ENHRY and CDR2 SYGVKD. There are 15 residues in the CDR3. CDR3 sequence: CAGAGGGSSYNEQFF. CDR3 nucleotides: TGTGCCGGCGCCGGGGGCGGTAGCTCCTACAATGAGCAGTTCTTC.

In this sample, this clonotype turned up once. The chain employs TRBV7-2 and TRBJ2-1, with D perhaps matching TRBD2 (5 bases). The length of the CDR3 is 17 residues. CDR1 is SGHTA and CDR2 is FQGNSA in the germline V gene. V lost 1 base, J lost 1 base, and 14 bases lay in between. In nucleotides, the CDR3 is TGTGCCAGCAGCTTAGAGAGGGCATCACTATCCTACAATGAGCAGTTCTTC. It encodes CASSLERASLSYNEQFF.